The 8 T cell receptor beta chains below all came from one sample that was sequenced in a study of beta chain features in type 1 diabetes. What was sequenced were expressed TCRB transcripts, since all of the isolated RNA had been reverse transcribed. Here immunoSEQ multiplex PCR was the method, and the copy in TCRdb shows in-frame clones only, minus some. The table shows roughly 230,000 clones, with 9.6% occurring only once. The specimen sequenced was naive CD4+ T cells from blood. The receptors were gathered from a woman aged 18-29 years in good health.

The table lists this clone with a few counts. The chain couples TRBV28 to TRBJ1-6, with unresolved D. CDR1 and CDR2 from the germline V gene are MDHEN and SYDVKM. V was clipped by 7 bases and J by 8 bases, with 9 bases between them. The CDR3 runs to 12 residues. The CDR3, as DNA: TGTGCCAGCACCTGGGAGGATTCACCCCTCCACTTT. Amino acid sequence: CASTWEDSPLHF.

The rearrangement links TRBV7-9 to TRBJ2-7, with TRBD2 matching 9 bases. The CDR3 consists of 16 residues. Germline loops: CDR1 SEHNR, CDR2 FQNEAQ (reference sequence). With V trimmed by 5 bases and J by 0 bases, 8 bases remained unmatched. The CDR3 nucleotides read TGTGCCAGCAGCCGCGGACTAGCGACAAGCTCCTACGAGCAGTACTTC. It is translated as CASSRGLATSSYEQYF.

The V and J genes are TRBV11-2 and TRBJ1-6; D might be TRBD1 (6 bases). Trimming pared 5 bases from V and 7 bases from J, leaving 15 bases between. CDR1 is SGHAT, CDR2 FQNNGV, per germline. This CDR3 comprises 15 residues. CDR3 loop: CASSRGAELNSPLHF. DNA of the CDR3: TGTGCCAGCAGCCGGGGGGCCGAGCTCAATTCACCCCTCCACTTT.

This clone was observed a few times. The V call is TRBV27, the J call TRBJ2-1, with 15 positions matching TRBD2. The CDR3 sequence is 17 residues long. CDR1 and CDR2 (germline): MNHEY, SMNVEV (reference sequence). V shed 7 bases, J shed 7 bases, and the junction held 11 bases outside the gene matches. The CDR3 nucleotides read TGTGCCAGCACCCGGACTAGCGGGAGGGCATTGGGGAATGAGCAGTTCTTC. Translation gives CASTRTSGRALGNEQFF.

This clone appeared a few times. J is TRBJ1-4 and V is TRBV5-1; 10 positions agree with TRBD1. Germline V gene data show CDR1 as SGHRS and CDR2 as YFSETQ. J lost 5 bases, V lost 7 bases, and 11 bases had no gene match. The CDR3 covers 16 residues. The CDR3 coding sequence is TGCGCCAGCCAGACCGGGACAGGGGTTCTGAATGAAAAACTGTTTTTT. Amino acid sequence: CASQTGTGVLNEKLFF.

The chain has TRBV9 and TRBJ2-1, with TRBD2 identical over 7 bases. The V gene end was trimmed by 0 bases and the J gene end by 4 bases; junction bases not matched to a gene: 7. Per germline, CDR1 SGDLS and CDR2 YYNGEE. This CDR3 spans 16 amino acids. The CDR3 DNA is TGTGCCAGCAGCGTAGGTGCTAGCGGAGTTTACAATGAGCAGTTCTTC. This translates into CASSVGASGVYNEQFF.

In its sample, this clone was seen a few times. The chain uses TRBV5-1 and TRBJ2-1, with TRBD2 matching 7 bases. This CDR3 has 14 residues. CDR1 is SGHRS, CDR2 YFSETQ, per germline. V dropped 4 bases and J dropped 8; count of bases not matched to a gene: 9. The CDR3 DNA reads as TGCGCCAGCAGCCCTGGACTAGGTGGGGATGAGCAGTTCTTC. Protein: CASSPGLGGDEQFF.

The chain couples TRBV19 to TRBJ2-1; TRBD1 aligns across 10 bases. Looked up from germline, CDR1 is LNHDA and CDR2 is SQIVND (reference sequence). The CDR3 extends over 18 amino acids. Trimming cost V 6 bases and J 0 bases; bases outside gene matches: 11. CDR3 sequence reads: CASSLHLGQGSSYNEQFF. For the CDR3, the DNA is TGTGCCAGTAGCCTTCACCTGGGACAGGGGAGCTCCTACAATGAGCAGTTCTTC.